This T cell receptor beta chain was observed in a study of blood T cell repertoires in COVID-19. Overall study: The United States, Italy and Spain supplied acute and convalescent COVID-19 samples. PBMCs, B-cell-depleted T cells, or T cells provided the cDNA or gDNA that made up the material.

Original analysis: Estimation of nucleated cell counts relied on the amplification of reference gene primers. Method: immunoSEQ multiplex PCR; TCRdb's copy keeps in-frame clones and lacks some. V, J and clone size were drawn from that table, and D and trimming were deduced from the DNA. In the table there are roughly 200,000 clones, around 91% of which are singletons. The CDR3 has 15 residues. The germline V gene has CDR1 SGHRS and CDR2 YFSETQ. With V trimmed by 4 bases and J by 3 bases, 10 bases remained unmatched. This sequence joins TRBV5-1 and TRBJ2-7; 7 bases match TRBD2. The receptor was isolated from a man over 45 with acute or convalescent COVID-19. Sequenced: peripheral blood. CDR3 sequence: CASSPYLAAVYEQYF. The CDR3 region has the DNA TGCGCCAGCAGCCCATATCTAGCGGCGGTCTACGAGCAGTACTTC.